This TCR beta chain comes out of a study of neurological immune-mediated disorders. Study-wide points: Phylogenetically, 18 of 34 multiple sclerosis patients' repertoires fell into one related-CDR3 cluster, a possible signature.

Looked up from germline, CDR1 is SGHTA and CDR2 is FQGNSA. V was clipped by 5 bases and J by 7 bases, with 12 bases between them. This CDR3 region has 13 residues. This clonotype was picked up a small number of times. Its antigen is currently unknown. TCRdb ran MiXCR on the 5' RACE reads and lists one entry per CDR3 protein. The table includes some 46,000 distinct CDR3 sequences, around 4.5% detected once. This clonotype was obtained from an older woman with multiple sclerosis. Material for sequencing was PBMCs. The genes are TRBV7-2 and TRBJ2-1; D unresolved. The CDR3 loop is CASSPRLVNEQFF. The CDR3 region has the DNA TGTGCCAGCAGCCCCCGGCTGGTGAATGAGCAGTTCTTC.